This is a list of T cell receptor beta chains from one sample in a study of blood T cell repertoires in COVID-19. Profiled with immunoSEQ multiplex PCR; TCRdb holds only in-frame clones, not every one. The table has approximately 90,000 clones, over 75% seen once. Sequenced sample: peripheral blood. All receptors derive from a human donor with acute or convalescent COVID-19. The donor label of this sample is uncertain. Each CDR3 is given without its conserved first and last residue. For some rows the clone size is stated as once, few or many, or as a class when expanded; others skip it.

j_call clone_size v_call cdr3_aa
TRBJ1-1 - TRBV2 ASRDRAMNTEAF
TRBJ2-7 once TRBV5-1 ASSPGRGEQY
TRBJ1-1 - TRBV19 ASSIDLYRGGSGTEAF
TRBJ2-3 - TRBV19 ASSIDLLGASQTTDTQY
TRBJ2-7 - TRBV18 ASSPSTGVEQY
TRBJ2-7 - TRBV3-1/TRBV3-2 ASSRGLAGAEQY
TRBJ2-7 - TRBV5-1 ASSLGQGAYEQY
TRBJ2-7 - TRBV2 ASSTGTGGFYEQY
TRBJ1-1 - TRBV9 ASSFTGDTEAF
TRBJ2-1 - TRBV6-4 ASAPDRVGNEQF
TRBJ2-1 - TRBV6-5 ASSLEGVLYNEQF
TRBJ2-4 - TRBV20-1 SLGGAYIQY
TRBJ1-4 - TRBV6-5 ASSQGQGNEKLF
TRBJ1-2 once TRBV12-3/TRBV12-4 ASSLRQPYGYT
TRBJ1-5 once TRBV27 ASSFNSFQPQH
TRBJ2-3 - TRBV9 ASSQTGARPDTQY
TRBJ1-1 - TRBV6-6 ASSYNYREEAF
TRBJ1-4 - TRBV9 ASSIGQRSEKLF
TRBJ1-5 - TRBV5-1 ASSLAGQGVQPQH
TRBJ2-4 - TRBV3-1/TRBV3-2 ASSYHWGGNFTLAKNIQY